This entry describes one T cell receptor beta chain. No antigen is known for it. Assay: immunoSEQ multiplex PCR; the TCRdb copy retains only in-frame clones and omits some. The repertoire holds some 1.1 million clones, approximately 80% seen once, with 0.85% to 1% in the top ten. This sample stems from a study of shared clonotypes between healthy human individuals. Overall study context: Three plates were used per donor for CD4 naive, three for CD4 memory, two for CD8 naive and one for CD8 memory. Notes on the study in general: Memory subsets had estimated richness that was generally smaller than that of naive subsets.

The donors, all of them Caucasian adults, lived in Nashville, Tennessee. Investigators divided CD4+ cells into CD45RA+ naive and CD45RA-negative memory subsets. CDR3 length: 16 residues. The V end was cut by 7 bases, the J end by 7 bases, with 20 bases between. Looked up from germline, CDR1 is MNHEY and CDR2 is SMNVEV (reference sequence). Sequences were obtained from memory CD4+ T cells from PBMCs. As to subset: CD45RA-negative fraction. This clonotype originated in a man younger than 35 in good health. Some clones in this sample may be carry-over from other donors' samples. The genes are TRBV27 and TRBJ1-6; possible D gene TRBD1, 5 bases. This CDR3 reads CASKGLSGGSNSPLHF. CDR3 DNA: TGTGCCAGCAAAGGGCTTTCCGGGGGAAGCAATTCACCCCTCCACTTT.